The clone carrying this TCR beta chain showed up just once. Antigen specificity is unknown. A read error is possible here, since a much larger clone lies one base away. This specimen belongs to a study of neurological immune-mediated disorders. Points from the study as a whole: When the repertoires were grouped phylogenetically, those of 18 of the 34 multiple sclerosis patients came together in a single cluster of related CDR3 sequences, which points to a possible repertoire-level signature.

V lost 4 bases and J lost 4, with 10 bases in between. The germline V gene has CDR1 SQVTM and CDR2 ANQGSEA. The CDR3 loop spans 12 amino acids. TCRdb used MiXCR to reprocess the 5' RACE reads, holding one entry per CDR3 protein. The sample consists of some 65,000 distinct CDR3 sequences, 4% to 6% of them appearing once. Sequenced material: PBMCs. This TCR was recovered from a woman aged 30 to 39 with multiple sclerosis. This rearrangement joins TRBV29-1 to TRBJ2-5; the D gene is possibly TRBD1 (5 bases). DNA of the CDR3: TGCAGCGTTGTTGCAGGGTCAGAGACCCAGTACTTC. Amino acids: CSVVAGSETQYF. The full variable domain, its missing parts supplied by reference TRBV29-1 and TRBJ2-5, is SAVISQKPSRDICQRGTSLTIQCQVDSQVTMMFWYRQQPGQSLTLIATANQGSEATYESGFVIDKFPISRPNLTFSTLTVSNMSPEDSSIYLCSVVAGSETQYFGPGTRLLVL.